The 6 T cell receptor beta chains below come from one sample, sequenced in a study of T-cell reconstitution after alpha-beta-depleted transplantation in children. Unique molecular identifiers were incorporated when the TCRbeta library was constructed. TCRdb called the PCR reads again in MiXCR, with one record for every CDR3 protein. The table has roughly 400,000 distinct CDR3 sequences, roughly 20% seen once; the top ten hold around 4%. The sequencing here drew on PBMCs from the stem cell graft donor, taken from the stem cell graft. Receptors originate from a human donor who donated a stem cell graft to a child with acute myeloid leukemia.

The V gene is TRBV7-9, the J gene TRBJ1-2, with 9 bases matching TRBD1. The V gene end was trimmed by 4 bases and the J gene end by 7 bases; junction bases not matched to a gene: 7. CDR1 and CDR2 (germline): SEHNR, FQNEAQ (reference sequence). The CDR3 sequence is 14 residues long. The CDR3 region has the DNA TGTGCCAGCAGCTCGGGGAACAGGGGGCTTGGCTACACCTTC. Translating it yields CASSSGNRGLGYTF.

This clonotype showed up just once. The chain has TRBV12-3 or TRBV12-4 and TRBJ1-5, with TRBD1 matching 7 bases. CDR3 size: 14 residues. V shed 9 bases, J shed 4 bases, and the junction held 9 bases outside the gene matches. CDR3 DNA sequence: TGTGCCAGTTCGACAGGGTCGCTAAATCAGCCCCAGCATTTT. It specifies CASSTGSLNQPQHF.

The sample holds a few counts of this clonotype. This rearrangement joins TRBV5-1 to TRBJ2-3; 10 bases fit TRBD2. Losses at the gene ends were 4 bases for V and 1 base for J; bases not matched to a gene: 15. There are 19 residues in the CDR3. CDR1 SGHRS and CDR2 YFSETQ come from the germline V gene. The CDR3 loop reads CASSHGWLAGDRGTDTQYF. As DNA, the CDR3 is TGCGCCAGCAGCCATGGCTGGCTAGCGGGAGACCGGGGCACAGATACGCAGTATTTT.

This clonotype has a handful of counts. The chain combines TRBV4-2 with TRBJ2-7; TRBD2 matches at 8 bases. CDR3 length equals 16 residues. J was trimmed by 2 bases and V by 0 bases; bases with no gene match: 6. Germline lookup yields CDR1 LGHNA and CDR2 YNFKEQ. CDR3 residues: CASSQDFLAGTYEQYF. For the CDR3, the DNA is TGTGCCAGCAGCCAAGACTTCCTAGCGGGCACCTACGAGCAGTACTTC.

The chain joins TRBV15 to TRBJ1-1; D is undetermined. V shed 0 bases and J shed 11 bases, with 10 bases lying between them. CDR1 is LNHNV and CDR2 is YYDKDF in the germline V gene (reference sequence). The CDR3 has 12 residues. CDR3 sequence (DNA): TGTGCCACCAGCAGAGACTACGGCTGGGCTTTCTTT. Translated: CATSRDYGWAFF.

The chain couples TRBV28 to TRBJ2-1; possibly TRBD2 for D (6 bases). CDR3 size: 17 residues. Per the germline V gene, CDR1 is MDHEN and CDR2 is SYDVKM. The V end lost 2 bases, the J end lost 3 bases, and 17 bases lay between the germline ends. CDR3 sequence reads: CASSLPQSGPDYNEQFF. The CDR3 DNA reads as TGTGCCAGCAGTTTACCCCAAAGCGGGCCCGACTACAATGAGCAGTTCTTC.